Listed here are 21 T cell receptor beta chains from one sample, sequenced in a study of cytomegalovirus exposure and HLA in healthy donors. PCR employed 60 Vbeta and 13 Jbeta primers. Some clones are missing from TCRdb's copy, which holds only in-frame ones; the method was immunoSEQ multiplex PCR. The sample includes 100,000 to 150,000 clones, nearly 85% of them seen just once. Input material: PBMCs. The receptors stem from a boy aged 10-17 years in good health and CMV-seronegative.

This clone has just a few counts. The rearrangement uses TRBV19 and TRBJ1-5, with 7 bases identical to TRBD1. V dropped 8 bases and J dropped 2; count of bases not matched to a gene: 6. This CDR3 is 14 amino acids long. The germline V gene encodes CDR1 LNHDA and CDR2 SQIVND (reference sequence). In DNA, the CDR3 is TGTGCCAGTCTACAGGGGACGGGCAATCAGCCCCAGCATTTT. It specifies CASLQGTGNQPQHF.

V usage is TRBV7-2 and J usage is TRBJ2-1, with 11 bases matching TRBD2. Trimming cost V 5 bases and J 0 bases; bases outside gene matches: 3. Germline V gene data show CDR1 as SGHTA and CDR2 as FQGNSA. The CDR3 is 16 amino acids. Here the CDR3 reads CASSGTSGSSYNEQFF. In nucleotides, the CDR3 is TGTGCCAGCAGCGGGACTAGCGGATCCTCCTACAATGAGCAGTTCTTC. The full variable domain, rest sourced from reference TRBV7-2 and TRBJ2-1, is GAGVSQSPSNKVTEKGKDVELRCDPISGHTALYWYRQSLGQGLEFLIYFQGNSAPDKSGLPSDRFSAERTGGSVSTLTIQRTQQEDSAVYLCASSGTSGSSYNEQFFGPGTRLTVL.

This clone turned up a few times. V and J are TRBV5-5 and TRBJ1-1; 8 bases agree with TRBD1. The ends lost 3 bases at V and 3 bases at J; junction bases unmatched: 4. Germline CDR1 reads SGHKS; CDR2 reads YYEKEE (reference sequence). This CDR3 is built from 14 residues. In nucleotides, the CDR3 is TGTGCCAGCAGCTCCGGACAGGGTTACACTGAAGCTTTCTTT. Translated, it gives CASSSGQGYTEAFF.

The V and J genes are TRBV27 and TRBJ2-5; 12 bases are a match to TRBD2. The V gene end was trimmed by 4 bases and the J gene end by 4 bases; junction bases not matched to a gene: 4. The germline CDR1 and CDR2 sequences are MNHEY and SMNVEV (reference sequence). The CDR3 spans 15 residues. The CDR3 DNA is TGTGCCAGCAGTTCCCGACTAGCGGGAGTAGAGACCCAGTACTTC. This codes for CASSSRLAGVETQYF.

The chain uses TRBV20-1 and TRBJ2-1, with TRBD1 identical over 9 bases. The length of the CDR3 is 11 residues. V was clipped by 3 bases and J by 14 bases; unmatched bases: 5. Germline V gene lookup returns CDR1 DFQATT and CDR2 SNEGSKA (reference sequence). The CDR3 is CSASGQGKEFF. The CDR3 DNA is TGCAGTGCTAGTGGACAGGGGAAAGAGTTCTTC.

The chain couples TRBV18 to TRBJ2-5; tentative D call: TRBD1 (6 bases). Germline V gene data show CDR1 as KGHSH and CDR2 as LQKENI. Trimming left V 6 bases short and J 5 bases short, with 19 bases between. This CDR3 contains 15 residues. The CDR3 sequence is CASSLRDKDVETQYF. The DNA for the CDR3 is TGTGCCAGCTCCCTCCGGGACAAGGACGTTGAGACCCAGTACTTC.

Only a few counts were recorded for this clone. The chain carries TRBV4-2 and TRBJ2-3; 7 nucleotides line up with TRBD2. This CDR3 comprises 16 residues. From germline, CDR1 is LGHNA and CDR2 YNFKEQ. V dropped 0 bases and J dropped 6; count of bases not matched to a gene: 9. The CDR3 DNA is TGTGCCAGCAGCCAAGAGGGCATAGCGGGCTACGATACGCAGTATTTT. Its translation is CASSQEGIAGYDTQYF.

V usage is TRBV6-5 and J usage is TRBJ2-2; D unresolved. Germline CDR1 and CDR2: MNHEY and SVGAGI. The CDR3 consists of 15 residues. V was clipped by 4 bases and J by 4 bases, with 13 bases between them. CDR3 residues: CASSSVTVLTGELFF. The DNA of the CDR3 is TGTGCCAGCAGTTCCGTAACAGTTCTCACCGGGGAGCTGTTTTTT.

This clone has only one observation. The chain carries TRBV2 and TRBJ1-2, with a weak D call TRBD1 (6 bases). The length of the CDR3 is 14 residues. Trimming stripped 10 bases from V and 1 base from J, with 16 bases between. Looked up from germline, CDR1 is SNHLY and CDR2 is FYNNEI. The CDR3 reads CATSGTTRNYGYTF. The CDR3, as DNA: TGTGCCACCTCCGGGACAACACGTAACTATGGCTACACCTTC. Looking up the rest from reference TRBV2 and TRBJ1-2 gives the full variable domain: EPEVTQTPSHQVTQMGQEVILRCVPISNHLYFYWYRQILGQKVEFLVSFYNNEISEKSEIFDDQFSVERPDGSNFTLKIRSTKLEDSAMYFCATSGTTRNYGYTFGSGTRLTVV.

This sequence joins TRBV29-1 and TRBJ1-2; D call uncertain. V was clipped by 7 bases and J by 0 bases, with 9 bases between them. The CDR3 is 12 residues long. From germline, CDR1 is SQVTM and CDR2 ANQGSEA. The CDR3 DNA follows: TGCAGCGCTTATACGGCTAACTATGGCTACACCTTC. Its protein is CSAYTANYGYTF.

A single count supports this clone. This chain connects TRBV30 to TRBJ2-1, with 8 positions matching TRBD2. Germline V gene lookup returns CDR1 GTSNPN and CDR2 SVGIG (reference sequence). This CDR3 spans 11 amino acids. With 5 bases clipped from V and 10 bases from J, the junction kept 4 bases outside the gene matches. In nucleotides, the CDR3 is TGTGCCTGGGGGGTAGCGGGAGAGCAGTTCTTC. Translation: CAWGVAGEQFF.

The chain combines TRBV7-8 with TRBJ1-1; tentative D call: TRBD1 (5 bases). V lost 5 bases to trimming and J lost 8 bases, with 27 bases between them. The CDR3 is 17 amino acids. Germline V CDR1 and CDR2: SGHVS, FQNEAQ. The CDR3 reads CASSPSRDSSGGNEAFF. In DNA form, the CDR3 reads TGTGCCAGCAGCCCAAGCAGGGACTCCAGTGGAGGTAACGAAGCTTTCTTT.

The J gene is TRBJ2-3, the V gene TRBV5-6; 15 nucleotides align to TRBD2. J was trimmed by 6 bases and V by 4 bases; bases with no gene match: 12. Germline assignment: CDR1 SGHDT and CDR2 YYEEEE. The CDR3 is made up of 18 amino acids. The DNA of the CDR3 is TGTGCCAGCAGCATAGGGGGACTAGCGGGAGGCCTTCCGGATACGCAGTATTTT. Amino acids: CASSIGGLAGGLPDTQYF.

The V call is TRBV18, the J call TRBJ2-5; D possibly corresponds to TRBD1 (6 bases). CDR3 size: 14 residues. V shed 4 bases and J shed 4 bases, with 13 bases lying between them. Germline lookup yields CDR1 KGHSH and CDR2 LQKENI. The CDR3: CASSQGTQGETQYF. The DNA of the CDR3 is TGTGCCAGCTCACAAGGGACACAGGGAGAGACCCAGTACTTC. The variable domain in full, completed from reference TRBV18 and TRBJ2-5, reads NAGVMQNPRHLVRRRGQEARLRCSPMKGHSHVYWYRQLPEEGLKFMVYLQKENIIDESGMPKERFSAEFPKEGPSILRIQQVVRGDSAAYFCASSQGTQGETQYFGPGTRLLVL.

In its sample, this clone was seen once. V and J are TRBV30 and TRBJ2-1, with D possibly matching TRBD2 (5 bases). V dropped 0 bases and J dropped 13 bases, with 16 bases sitting between them. Looked up from germline, CDR1 is GTSNPN and CDR2 is SVGIG (reference sequence). This CDR3 region has 13 residues. CDR3 nucleotide sequence: TGTGCCTGGAGTGTATCAGAGGGATCGTCTCAGTTCTTC. This codes for CAWSVSEGSSQFF.

This clone has just a few counts. The V and J genes are TRBV5-4 and TRBJ2-7; 12 nucleotides agree with TRBD2. Looked up from germline, CDR1 is SGHNT and CDR2 is YYREEE (reference sequence). The trim removed 3 bases at V and 4 bases at J, leaving 5 bases unmatched. The CDR3 loop spans 15 amino acids. Written as DNA, the CDR3 is TGTGCCAGCAGCTCGACTAGCGGGAGTCTGTACGAGCAGTACTTC. Protein product: CASSSTSGSLYEQYF.

The V and J genes are TRBV7-2 and TRBJ1-2, with 10 bases fitting TRBD1. There are 15 residues in the CDR3. Germline trimming cut 2 bases from V and 6 bases from J; bases unmatched to any gene: 6. Germline-derived CDR1 and CDR2 are SGHTA and FQGNSA. The CDR3 DNA is TGTGCCAGCAGCTTAAAGGGGGACAGGGGAAATGGCTACACCTTC. Encoded protein: CASSLKGDRGNGYTF.

The V gene is TRBV5-6, the J gene TRBJ2-7, with 7 bases lining up with TRBD1. Unmatched junction bases numbered 7, after V lost 4 bases and J lost 3 bases. CDR3 length equals 14 residues. Germline V lookup: CDR1 SGHDT, CDR2 YYEEEE. For the CDR3, the DNA is TGTGCCAGCAGCCTGACAGGGAAGGTCTACGAGCAGTACTTC. Translated, it gives CASSLTGKVYEQYF.

The V call is TRBV10-3, the J call TRBJ2-7; 10 bases are shared with TRBD2. Germline CDR1 reads ENHRY; CDR2 reads SYGVKD. The V and J ends lost 2 bases and 4 bases, in that order; junction bases with no gene match: 11. The CDR3 length is 17 residues. The DNA for the CDR3 is TGTGCCATCAGTGAGGCTGCTAGCGGGGGCCTCCCTTACGAGCAGTACTTC. Its protein product is CAISEAASGGLPYEQYF.

This clone was found a few times. The CDR3 protein is CASSLGTRSGRFTGELFF. The CDR3 nucleotides read TGTGCCAGCAGCCTGGGGACTCGGAGCGGGAGGTTCACCGGGGAGCTGTTTTTT. This rearrangement joins TRBV5-8 to TRBJ2-2; 9 bases agree with TRBD2. Germline CDR1 is SGHTS and CDR2 is YDEGEE. The CDR3 is made up of 18 amino acids. The junction had 14 bases not matched to a gene; V was cut back by 4 bases and J by 4 bases.

The V and J genes are TRBV5-1 and TRBJ2-7, with a possible D match to TRBD1 (5 bases). Germline lookup yields CDR1 SGHRS and CDR2 YFSETQ. CDR3 size: 16 residues. The ends were cut back, 4 bases at V and 3 bases at J, with 20 bases in the middle. The CDR3, as DNA: TGCGCCAGCAGCATAGGGGTCTCGAGTATCGGCTACGAGCAGTACTTC. Translated, it gives CASSIGVSSIGYEQYF.